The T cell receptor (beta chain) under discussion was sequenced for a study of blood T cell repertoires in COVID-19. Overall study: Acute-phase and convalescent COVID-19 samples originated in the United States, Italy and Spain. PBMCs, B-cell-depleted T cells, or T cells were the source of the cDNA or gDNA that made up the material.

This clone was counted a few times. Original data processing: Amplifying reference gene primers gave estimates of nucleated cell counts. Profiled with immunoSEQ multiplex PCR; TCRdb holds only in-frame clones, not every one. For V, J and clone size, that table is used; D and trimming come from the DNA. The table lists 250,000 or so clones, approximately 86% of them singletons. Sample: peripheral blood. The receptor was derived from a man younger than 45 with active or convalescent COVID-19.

As DNA, the CDR3 is TGCAGCGTTGACAGGGGGGATGGCTACACCTTC. This codes for CSVDRGDGYTF. This rearrangement joins TRBV29-1 to TRBJ1-2, with 7 bases identical to TRBD1. This CDR3 is 11 amino acids long. The germline V gene encodes CDR1 SQVTM and CDR2 ANQGSEA. J was trimmed by 6 bases and V by 3 bases; bases with no gene match: 1.